Below, one T cell receptor beta chain is given with its context. Its target is unknown. This sample is part of a study of T cell repertoires in cytomegalovirus infection. Study-level information: Researchers turned to recently identified HLA-C-restricted CMV epitopes as well as well-studied HLA-B-restricted ones. Based on public TCR beta signatures, there were indications of CMV infection and of a matching HLA type. Whole-study results and caveats: Cumulative frequency (of public TCR beta family members) identified carriers of CMV plus the relevant HLA.

The CDR3 sequence is 13 residues long. The germline V gene encodes CDR1 SGHTA and CDR2 FQGNSA. V lost 4 bases and J lost 3, with 8 bases in between. Via MiXCR, TCRdb re-called the reads, giving one row per CDR3 protein. The sample carries 450,000 to 650,000 distinct CDR3 sequences, 35% to 50% recorded once. The chain uses TRBV7-2 and TRBJ2-3; D is uncertain. The sequences come from cultured PBMCs, collected from culture after CMV antigen stimulation. This TCR came from a human donor in good health (CMV status not recorded). Some clones in this sample may be carry-over from other donors' samples. This chain's CDR3 is CASSSWSTDTQYF. Here the CDR3 DNA reads TGTGCCAGCAGCTCGTGGAGTACAGATACGCAGTATTTT.